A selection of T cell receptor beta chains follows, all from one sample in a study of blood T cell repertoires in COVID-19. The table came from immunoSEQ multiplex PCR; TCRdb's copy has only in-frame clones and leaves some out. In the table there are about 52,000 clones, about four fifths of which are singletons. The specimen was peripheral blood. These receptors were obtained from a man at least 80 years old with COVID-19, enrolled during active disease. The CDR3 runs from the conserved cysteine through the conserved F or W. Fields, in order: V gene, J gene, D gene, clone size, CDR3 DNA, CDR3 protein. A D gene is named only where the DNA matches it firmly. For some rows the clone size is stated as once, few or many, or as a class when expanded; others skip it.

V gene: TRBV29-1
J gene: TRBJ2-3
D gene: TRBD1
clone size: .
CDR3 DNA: TGCAGCGTTGAGAGGGACAGAGGCACAGATACGCAGTATTTT
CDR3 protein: CSVERDRGTDTQYF

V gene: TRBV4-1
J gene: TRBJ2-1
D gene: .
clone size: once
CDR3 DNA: TGCGCCAGCAGCCAAGCCGGTCTTTCCTACAATGAGCAGTTCTTC
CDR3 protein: CASSQAGLSYNEQFF

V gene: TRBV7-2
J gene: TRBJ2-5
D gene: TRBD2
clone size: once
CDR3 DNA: TGTGCCAGCATTGTAGCGGGGGGAATGGTCGAGACCCAGTACTTC
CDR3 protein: CASIVAGGMVETQYF

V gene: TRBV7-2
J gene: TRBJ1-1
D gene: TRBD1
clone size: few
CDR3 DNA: TGTGCCAGCAGCTTACTAGGACAGGCGAACACTGAAGCTTTCTTT
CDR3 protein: CASSLLGQANTEAFF

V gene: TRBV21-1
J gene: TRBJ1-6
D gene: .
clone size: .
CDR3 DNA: TGTGCCAGCAGCAAGGGGGGACAGGGGCCGAGCTCCTATAATTCACCCCTCCACTTT
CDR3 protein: CASSKGGQGPSSYNSPLHF

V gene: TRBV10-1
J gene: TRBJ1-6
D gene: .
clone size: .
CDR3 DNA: TGCGCCAGCAGGGGGGGTCCCCAGGGCTCACCCCTCCACTTT
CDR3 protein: CASRGGPQGSPLHF

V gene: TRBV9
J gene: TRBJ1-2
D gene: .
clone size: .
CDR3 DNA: TGTGCCAGCAGCGTCGGGAACAGGGAGAGGACAGCCCACACCTTC
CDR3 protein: CASSVGNRERTAHTF

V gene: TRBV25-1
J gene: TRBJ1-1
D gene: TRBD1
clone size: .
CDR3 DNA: TGTGCCACGCTCGATACGGACAGGGGGACTGAAGCTTTCTTT
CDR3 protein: CATLDTDRGTEAFF

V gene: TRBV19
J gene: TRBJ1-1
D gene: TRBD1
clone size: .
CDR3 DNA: TGTGCCAGTAGTACCTTGCGGGACAGGGCAACCGCTTTCTTT
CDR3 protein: CASSTLRDRATAFF

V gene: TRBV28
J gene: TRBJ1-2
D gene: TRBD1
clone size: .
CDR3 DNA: TGTGCCAGCAGTTTATCGACAGGGATGATGGGCTACACCTTC
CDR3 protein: CASSLSTGMMGYTF

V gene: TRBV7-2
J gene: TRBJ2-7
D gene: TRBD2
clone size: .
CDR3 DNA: TGTGCCAGCAGCTTAGACGTAGCGGGGGGGAGGTCCGAGCAGTACTTC
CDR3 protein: CASSLDVAGGRSEQYF

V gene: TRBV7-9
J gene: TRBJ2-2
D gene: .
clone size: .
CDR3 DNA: TGTGCCAGCAGCGTCAGGTCTGCGAACACCGGGGAGCTGTTTTTT
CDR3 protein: CASSVRSANTGELFF

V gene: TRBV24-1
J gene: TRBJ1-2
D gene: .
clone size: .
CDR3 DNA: TGTGCCACCAGTTCAGCAACGAGAGGGTACTATGGCTACACCTTC
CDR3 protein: CATSSATRGYYGYTF

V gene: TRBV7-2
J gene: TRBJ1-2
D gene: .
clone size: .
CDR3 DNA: TGTGCCAGCAGCTTAGATTTAGGCCGGACGGGGGGCTACACCTTC
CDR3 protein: CASSLDLGRTGGYTF

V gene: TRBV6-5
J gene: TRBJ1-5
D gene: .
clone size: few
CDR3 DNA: TGTGCCAGCAGTTACGAACGGGGTCAGCCCCAGCATTTT
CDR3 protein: CASSYERGQPQHF

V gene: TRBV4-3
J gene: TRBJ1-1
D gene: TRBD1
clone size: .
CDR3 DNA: TGCGCCAGCAGCCAAGATCCACCCAGGGGGCCCAATACTGAAGCTTTCTTT
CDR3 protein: CASSQDPPRGPNTEAFF

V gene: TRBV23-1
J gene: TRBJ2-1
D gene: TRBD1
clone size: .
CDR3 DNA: TGCGCCAGCAATGACAGGGGGCGGAATGAGCAGTTCTTC
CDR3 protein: CASNDRGRNEQFF

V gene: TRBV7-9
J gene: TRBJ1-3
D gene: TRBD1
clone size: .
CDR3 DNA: TGTGCCAGCAGCTCGGGGACAGCTGGAAACACCATATATTTT
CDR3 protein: CASSSGTAGNTIYF

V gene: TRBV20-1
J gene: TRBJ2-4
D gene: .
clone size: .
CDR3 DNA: TGCAGTGCCCCTAAAGTGGACATTCAGTACTTC
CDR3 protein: CSAPKVDIQYF

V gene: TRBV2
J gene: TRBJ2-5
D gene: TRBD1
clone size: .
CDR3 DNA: TGTGCCAGCAGTGAAGCAGGACAGGGGGCAGAGACCCAGTACTTC
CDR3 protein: CASSEAGQGAETQYF

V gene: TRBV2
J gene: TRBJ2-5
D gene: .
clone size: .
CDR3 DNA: TGTGCCAGCAGTGAAGCGGGGCAGGGGATGGAGACCCAGTACTTC
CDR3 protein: CASSEAGQGMETQYF

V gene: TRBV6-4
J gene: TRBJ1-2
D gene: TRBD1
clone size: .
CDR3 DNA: TGTGCCAGCAGTGACCCACGACAGGGCCCAGGCTACACCTTC
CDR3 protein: CASSDPRQGPGYTF

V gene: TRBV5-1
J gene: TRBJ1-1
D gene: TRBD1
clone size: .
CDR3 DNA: TGCGCCAGCAGCTCCGACAGGGGAGTTCCTGAAGCTTTCTTT
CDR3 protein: CASSSDRGVPEAFF

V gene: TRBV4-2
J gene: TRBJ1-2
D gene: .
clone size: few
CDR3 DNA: TGTGCCAGCAGCCAAAGCCCGTCGGGGGTGAACTATGGCTACACCTTC
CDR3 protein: CASSQSPSGVNYGYTF

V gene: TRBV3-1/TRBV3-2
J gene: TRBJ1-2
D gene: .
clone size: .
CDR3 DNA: TGTGCCAGCAGCCATGACAGGAGCTATGGCTACACCTTC
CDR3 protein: CASSHDRSYGYTF

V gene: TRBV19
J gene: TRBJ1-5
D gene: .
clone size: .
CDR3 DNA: TGTGCCAGTAGTATTCAGGGGAGCAATCAGCCCCAGCATTTT
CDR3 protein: CASSIQGSNQPQHF

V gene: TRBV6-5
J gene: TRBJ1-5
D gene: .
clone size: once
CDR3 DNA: TGTGCCAGCAGTTACGGGAGGGGAGGTAATCAGCCCCAGCATTTT
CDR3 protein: CASSYGRGGNQPQHF

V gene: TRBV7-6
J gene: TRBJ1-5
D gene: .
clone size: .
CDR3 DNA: TGTGCCAGCAGCCGACAGGGCAATCAGCCCCAGCATTTT
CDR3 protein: CASSRQGNQPQHF

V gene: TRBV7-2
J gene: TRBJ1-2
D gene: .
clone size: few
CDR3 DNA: TGTGCCAGCAGCTTAAACGGGAACTATGGCTACACCTTC
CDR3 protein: CASSLNGNYGYTF

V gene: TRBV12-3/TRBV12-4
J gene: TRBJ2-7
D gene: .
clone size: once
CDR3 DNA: TGTGCCAGCAGTCGGGACTCTCCCTACGAGCAGTACTTC
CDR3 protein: CASSRDSPYEQYF

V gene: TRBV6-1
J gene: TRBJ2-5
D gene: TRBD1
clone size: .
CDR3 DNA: TGTGCCAGCAGTGAGACAGGGGTCCCAGCGGAGACCCAGTACTTC
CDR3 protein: CASSETGVPAETQYF

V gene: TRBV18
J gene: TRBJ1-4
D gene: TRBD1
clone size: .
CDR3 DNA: TGTGCCAGCTCACCTTGGCCGGGACAGCCTAATGAAAAACTGTTTTTT
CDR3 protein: CASSPWPGQPNEKLFF

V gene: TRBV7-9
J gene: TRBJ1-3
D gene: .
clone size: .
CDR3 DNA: TGTGCCAGCCAGCAGGAAAGAAACACCATATATTTT
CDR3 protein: CASQQERNTIYF

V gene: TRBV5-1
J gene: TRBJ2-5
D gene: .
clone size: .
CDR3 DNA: TGCGCCAGCAGCTTGGACAGGGAAGAAGAGACCCAGTACTTC
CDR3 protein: CASSLDREEETQYF

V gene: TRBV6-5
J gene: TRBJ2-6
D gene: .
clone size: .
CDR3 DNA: TGTGCCAGTAGACGAGGGCCTGGGGCCAACGTCCTGACTTTC
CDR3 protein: CASRRGPGANVLTF

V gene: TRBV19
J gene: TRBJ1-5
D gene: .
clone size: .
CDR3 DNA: TGTGCCAGTCGACACCCGACCCTCGGGGGAGGCAATCAGCCCCAGCATTTT
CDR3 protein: CASRHPTLGGGNQPQHF

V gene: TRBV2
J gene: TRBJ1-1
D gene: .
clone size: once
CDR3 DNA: TGTGCCAGCAGTGGACCAGGGAACACTGAAGCTTTCTTT
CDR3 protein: CASSGPGNTEAFF

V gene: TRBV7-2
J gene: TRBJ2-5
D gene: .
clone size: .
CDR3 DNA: TGTGCCAGCAGCTCTCGACAGCAAGAGACCCAGTACTTC
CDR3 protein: CASSSRQQETQYF

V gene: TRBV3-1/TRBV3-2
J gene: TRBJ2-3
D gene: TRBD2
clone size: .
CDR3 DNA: TGTGCCAGCAGCCAAGCCCCAAGCGGGGCCCTCACAGATACGCAGTATTTT
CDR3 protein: CASSQAPSGALTDTQYF

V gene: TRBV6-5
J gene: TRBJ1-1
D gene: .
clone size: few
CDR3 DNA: TGTGCCAGCAGCCGTGCGGGGAGGGGAACTGAAGCTTTCTTT
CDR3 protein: CASSRAGRGTEAFF

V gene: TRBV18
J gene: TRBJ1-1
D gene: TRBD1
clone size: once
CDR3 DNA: TGTGCCAGCTCATCGACAGGGCGGGACACTGAAGCTTTCTTT
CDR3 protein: CASSSTGRDTEAFF

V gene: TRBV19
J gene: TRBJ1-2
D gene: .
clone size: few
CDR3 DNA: TGTGCCAGTAGGGGCCGGGATTATGGCTACACCTTC
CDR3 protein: CASRGRDYGYTF

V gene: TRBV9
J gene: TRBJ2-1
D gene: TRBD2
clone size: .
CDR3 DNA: TGTGCCAGCAGCCCCAGTCAGGGACTACGCAATGAGCAGTTCTTC
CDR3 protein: CASSPSQGLRNEQFF

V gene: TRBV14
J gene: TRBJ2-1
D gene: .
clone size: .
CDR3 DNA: TGTGCCAGCAGCCAAAGCCTGATGAATGAGCAGTTCTTC
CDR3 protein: CASSQSLMNEQFF

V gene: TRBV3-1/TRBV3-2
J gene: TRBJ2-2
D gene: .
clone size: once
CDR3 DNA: TGTGCCAGCAGCCTAGGGACTGTTACGAACACCGGGGAGCTGTTTTTT
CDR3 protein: CASSLGTVTNTGELFF

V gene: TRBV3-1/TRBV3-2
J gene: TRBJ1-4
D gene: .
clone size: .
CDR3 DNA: TGTGCCAGCAGCCCGACAGCGAATAATGAAAAACTGTTTTTT
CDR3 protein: CASSPTANNEKLFF

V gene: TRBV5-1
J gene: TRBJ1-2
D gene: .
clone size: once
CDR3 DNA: TGCGCCAGCAGCTTGGGCCCGGCAGGGGCCTATGGCTACACCTTC
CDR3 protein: CASSLGPAGAYGYTF

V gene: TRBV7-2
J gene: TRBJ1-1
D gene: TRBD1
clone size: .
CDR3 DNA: TGTGCCAGCAGCGCTAGACAGGGAATGAACACTGAAGCTTTCTTT
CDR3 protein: CASSARQGMNTEAFF

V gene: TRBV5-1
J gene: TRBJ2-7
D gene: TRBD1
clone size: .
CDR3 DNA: TGCGCCAGCAGCCGGGGACAGGGCATCGACGAGCAGTACTTC
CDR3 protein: CASSRGQGIDEQYF

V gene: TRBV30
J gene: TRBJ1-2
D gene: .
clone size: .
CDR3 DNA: TGTGCCTGGAGTGGCCCGGGTCACTATGGCTACACCTTC
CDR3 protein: CAWSGPGHYGYTF

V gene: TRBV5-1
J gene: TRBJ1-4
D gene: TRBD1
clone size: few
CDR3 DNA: TGCGCCAGCAGCTTGGGGCAAACCAGACAGGGGTCTGGTGAAAAACTGTTTTTT
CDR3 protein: CASSLGQTRQGSGEKLFF

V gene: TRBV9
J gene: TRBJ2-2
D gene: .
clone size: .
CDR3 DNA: TGTGCCAGCAGCGTAGTCACGGGGAGGGGGGAGCTGTTTTTT
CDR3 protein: CASSVVTGRGELFF

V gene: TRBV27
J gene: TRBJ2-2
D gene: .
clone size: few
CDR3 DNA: TGTGCCAGCAGTTTACGCGGTGTGAACACCGGGGAGCTGTTTTTT
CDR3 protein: CASSLRGVNTGELFF

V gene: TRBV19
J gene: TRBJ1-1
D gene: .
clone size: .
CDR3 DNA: TGTGCCAGTAGCAGACCCGGGGGGGGTGTGTACCCTGAAGCTTTCTTT
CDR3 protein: CASSRPGGGVYPEAFF

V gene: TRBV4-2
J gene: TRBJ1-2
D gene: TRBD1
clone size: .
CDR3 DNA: TGTGCCAGCAGCCAAGACACAGGGCCAGGGGGGTATGGCTACACCTTC
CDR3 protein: CASSQDTGPGGYGYTF

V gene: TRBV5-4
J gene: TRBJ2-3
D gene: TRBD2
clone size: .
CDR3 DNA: TGTGCCAGCAGCGGGAGACTAGCGGGAGGCATTGTGGATACGCAGTATTTT
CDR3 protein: CASSGRLAGGIVDTQYF

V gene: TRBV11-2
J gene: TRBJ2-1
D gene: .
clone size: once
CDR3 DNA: TGTGCCAGCAGCCCCCTTGGGGGCCTGATACCGGATGAGCAGTTCTTC
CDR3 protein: CASSPLGGLIPDEQFF